This TCR beta chain was sequenced for a study of PD-1 blockade in classical Hodgkin lymphoma. The assay was immunoSEQ multiplex PCR, and TCRdb's table has in-frame clones only and misses some. The data contain around 30,000 clones, more than 85% of them singletons. Documented time point: newly diagnosed, previously untreated cHL patient sample. Magnetic negative selection was used to purify CD4+ T cells from thawed PBMCs. About this clone itself: Its antigen remains unidentified.

Study findings and constraints: Possibly reflecting disease activity or prior therapy, repertoire differences have causes that remain undefined. Relative to healthy donors, newly diagnosed patients reportedly had lower baseline TCR diversity, which was reported as lower still in relapsed/refractory patients.

The receptor was derived from a human donor with classical Hodgkin lymphoma. Sequences were obtained from CD4+ T cells from blood.

This CDR3 reads CASSLARQNTEAFF. The CDR3 DNA sequence: TGTGCCAGCAGCTTGGCCAGGCAGAACACTGAAGCTTTCTTT. V and J are TRBV5-5 and TRBJ1-1; unclear D gene. The V end was cut by 0 bases, the J end by 1 base, with 7 bases between. CDR3 length: 14 residues. The germline V gene encodes CDR1 SGHKS and CDR2 YYEKEE (reference sequence).